This TCR beta chain was obtained from a study of blood T cells in healthy people across ages. A second PCR of roughly 6 to 12 cycles used a sample-barcoded 5' primer and a J-beta primer mix. Sequencing recovered at least 3 million CDR3-containing paired-end reads from each sample. TCRdb reanalysed the 5' RACE reads using MiXCR and keeps one entry per CDR3 protein. The data show 800,000 to 950,000 distinct CDR3 sequences, with about 48% seen just once and roughly 13% held by the top ten. A word on this clonotype: The antigen remains undetermined.

This CDR3 has 14 residues. Per the germline V gene, CDR1 is MDHEN and CDR2 is SYDVKM. The ends were cut back, 2 bases at V and 3 bases at J, with 10 bases in the middle. Overall study findings and caveats: Versus aged donors, long-lived donors had higher diversity and more naive CD4+ cells.

V usage is TRBV28 and J usage is TRBJ2-5; D is perhaps TRBD2 (6 bases). This TCR derives from a young man in good health. The sample was blood. The CDR3 DNA follows: TGTGCCAGCAGTTTAGGGGGGTTCGAAGAGACCCAGTACTTC. Residues: CASSLGGFEETQYF.